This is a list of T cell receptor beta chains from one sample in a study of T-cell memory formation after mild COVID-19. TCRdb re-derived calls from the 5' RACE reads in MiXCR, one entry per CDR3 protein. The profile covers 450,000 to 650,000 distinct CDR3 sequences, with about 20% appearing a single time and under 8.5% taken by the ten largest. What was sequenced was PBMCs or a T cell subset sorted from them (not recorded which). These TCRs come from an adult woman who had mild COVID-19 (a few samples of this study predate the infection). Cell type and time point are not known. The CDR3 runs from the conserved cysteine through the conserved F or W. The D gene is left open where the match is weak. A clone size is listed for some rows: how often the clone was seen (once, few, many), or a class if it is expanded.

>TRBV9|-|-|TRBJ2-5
CASSVAGSGETQYF
TGTGCCAGCAGCGTAGCCGGCTCTGGAGAGACCCAGTACTTC
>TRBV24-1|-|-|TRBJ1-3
CATSDPTGNTIYF
TGTGCCACCAGTGACCCTACGGGAAACACCATATATTTT
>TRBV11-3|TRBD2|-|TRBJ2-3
CASSSYDLAGGPDTQYF
TGTGCCAGCAGCTCATATGATCTAGCGGGAGGGCCAGATACGCAGTATTTT
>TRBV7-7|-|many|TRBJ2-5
CASSPSYGTPRETQYF
TGTGCCAGCAGCCCCTCCTACGGGACTCCACGGGAGACCCAGTACTTC
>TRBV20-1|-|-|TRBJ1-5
CSARPDSNQPQHF
TGCAGTGCTCGACCCGATTCCAATCAGCCCCAGCATTTT
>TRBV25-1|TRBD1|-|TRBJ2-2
CASIGSGQGNTGELFF
TGTGCCAGCATTGGTTCGGGACAGGGCAACACCGGGGAGCTGTTTTTT
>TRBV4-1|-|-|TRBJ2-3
CASSLQGSGSTDTQYF
TGCGCCAGCAGCCTACAGGGAAGTGGGAGCACAGATACGCAGTATTTT
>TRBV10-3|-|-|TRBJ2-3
CAISESNSHTQYF
TGTGCCATCAGTGAGTCGAACAGCCATACGCAGTATTTT
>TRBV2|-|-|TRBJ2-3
CASRDPGFTDTQYF
TGTGCCAGTAGAGATCCGGGGTTCACAGATACGCAGTATTTT
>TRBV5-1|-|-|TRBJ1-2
CASSLGSSHYGYTF
TGCGCCAGCAGCTTGGGTAGTAGCCACTATGGCTACACCTTC
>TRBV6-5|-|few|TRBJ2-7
CASSYSAHYEQYF
TGTGCCAGCAGTTACTCGGCCCACTACGAGCAGTACTTC
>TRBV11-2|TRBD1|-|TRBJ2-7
CASSTPETGFDEQYF
TGTGCCAGCAGCACCCCCGAGACAGGGTTCGACGAGCAGTACTTC
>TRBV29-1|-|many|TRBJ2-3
CSVRAPSTDTQYF
TGCAGCGTTCGAGCGCCTTCCACAGATACGCAGTATTTT
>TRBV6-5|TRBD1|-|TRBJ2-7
CASSTGTGVHEQYF
TGTGCCAGCAGTACCGGGACAGGGGTCCACGAGCAGTACTTC
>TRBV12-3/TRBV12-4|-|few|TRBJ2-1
CASSYGQSLSYNEQFF
TGTGCCAGCAGTTACGGACAGTCGCTCTCCTACAATGAGCAGTTCTTC
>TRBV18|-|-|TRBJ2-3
CASSPRGGRDTQYF
TGTGCCAGCTCACCACGCGGGGGCAGAGATACGCAGTATTTT
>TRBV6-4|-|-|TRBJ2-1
CASSERWGGHEQFF
TGTGCCAGCAGTGAGAGGTGGGGGGGCCATGAGCAGTTCTTC
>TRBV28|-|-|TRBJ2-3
CASKRTASTDTQYF
TGTGCCAGCAAGAGGACGGCTAGCACAGATACGCAGTATTTT
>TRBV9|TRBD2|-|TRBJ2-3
CASSVGDYAPTDTQYF
TGTGCCAGCAGCGTAGGGGACTACGCCCCCACAGATACGCAGTATTTT
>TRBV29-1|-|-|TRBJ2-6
CSVPGEGGANVLTF
TGCAGCGTTCCGGGCGAGGGTGGGGCCAACGTCCTGACTTTC
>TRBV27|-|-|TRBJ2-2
CASSLSGERVTGELFF
TGTGCCAGCAGTTTATCTGGAGAGAGGGTAACCGGGGAGCTGTTTTTT
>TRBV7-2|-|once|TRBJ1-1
CASSLSAGFNTEAFF
TGTGCCAGCAGTTTATCGGCAGGGTTCAACACTGAAGCTTTCTTT
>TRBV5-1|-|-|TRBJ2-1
CASSLEVGAGAYNEQFF
TGCGCCAGCAGCTTGGAGGTTGGGGCAGGGGCGTACAATGAGCAGTTCTTC
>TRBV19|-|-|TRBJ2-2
CASSIGSRNTGELFF
TGTGCCAGTAGTATAGGCTCAAGGAACACCGGGGAGCTGTTTTTT
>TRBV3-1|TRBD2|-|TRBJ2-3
CASSLRTGTSLTDTQYF
TGTGCCAGCAGCCTGAGAACCGGGACTAGCCTCACAGATACGCAGTATTTT
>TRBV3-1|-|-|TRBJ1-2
CASSQAGAGGNYGYTF
TGTGCCAGCAGCCAGGCGGGCGCCGGGGGGAACTATGGCTACACCTTC
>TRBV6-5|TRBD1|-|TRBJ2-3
CASRRTGNPTDTLYF
TGTGCCAGCAGGAGGACAGGGAACCCCACAGATACGCTGTATTTT
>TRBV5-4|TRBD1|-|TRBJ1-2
CASSIRQGWRAYGYTF
TGTGCCAGCAGCATCCGACAGGGATGGAGAGCTTATGGCTACACCTTC
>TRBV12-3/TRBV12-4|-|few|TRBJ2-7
CASSRQGYYEQYF
TGTGCCAGCAGTCGCCAGGGATACTACGAGCAGTACTTC
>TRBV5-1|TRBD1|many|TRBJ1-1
CASSLDRGTEAFF
TGTGCCAGCAGCTTAGACAGGGGCACTGAAGCTTTCTTT
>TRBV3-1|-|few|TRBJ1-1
CASSQPQGNTEAFF
TGTGCCAGCAGCCAGCCACAGGGGAACACTGAAGCTTTCTTT
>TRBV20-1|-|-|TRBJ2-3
CSAERGTPTDTQYF
TGCAGTGCTGAACGGGGGACCCCCACTGATACGCAGTATTTT
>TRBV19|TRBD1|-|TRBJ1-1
CASTLYGGGQGRKNTEAFF
TGTGCCAGTACCCTATATGGGGGTGGACAGGGGAGGAAGAACACTGAAGCTTTCTTT
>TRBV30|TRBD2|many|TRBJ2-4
CAWSPSGLAALNIQYF
TGTGCCTGGAGTCCCTCGGGACTAGCTGCCCTAAACATTCAGTACTTC
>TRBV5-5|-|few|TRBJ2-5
CASSLGRVVETQYF
TGTGCCAGCAGCTTGGGAAGAGTGGTGGAGACCCAGTACTTC
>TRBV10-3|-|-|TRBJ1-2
CAISEGLFIEGGYTF
TGTGCCATCAGTGAGGGCCTGTTTATCGAAGGGGGCTACACCTTC
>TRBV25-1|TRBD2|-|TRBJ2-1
CASSEGTSGSPNNEQFF
TGTGCCAGCAGTGAAGGCACTAGCGGGAGTCCGAACAATGAGCAGTTCTTC
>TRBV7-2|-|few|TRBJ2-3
CASSNRGRVRPDTQYF
TGTGCCAGCAGCAATAGAGGAAGGGTCCGTCCAGATACGCAGTATTTT
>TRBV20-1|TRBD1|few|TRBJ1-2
CSALQGSYGYTF
TGCAGTGCTCTACAGGGGAGCTATGGCTACACCTTC
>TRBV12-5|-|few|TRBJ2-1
CASGLALSSEQFF
TGTGCTAGTGGTTTGGCCCTTTCCAGTGAGCAGTTCTTC
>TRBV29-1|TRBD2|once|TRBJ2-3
CSVERTSGVSTDTQYF
TGCAGCGTTGAAAGAACTAGCGGGGTCAGCACAGATACGCAGTATTTT
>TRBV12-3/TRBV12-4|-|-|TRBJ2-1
CASSFGGGEQFF
TGTGCCAGCAGTTTTGGGGGTGGGGAGCAGTTCTTC
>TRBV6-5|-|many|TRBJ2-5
CASSYSGETQYF
TGTGCCAGCAGTTACTCTGGGGAGACCCAGTACTTC
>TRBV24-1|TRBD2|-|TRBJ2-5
CATSDLRTSGSLETQYF
TGTGCCACCAGTGATTTAAGGACTAGCGGGAGCTTGGAGACCCAGTACTTC
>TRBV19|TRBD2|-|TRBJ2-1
CASSMIGLAVNEQFF
TGTGCCAGTAGTATGATTGGACTAGCGGTTAATGAGCAGTTCTTC
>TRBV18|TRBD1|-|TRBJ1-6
CASSGTGDNSPLHF
TGTGCCAGCTCAGGGACAGGGGATAATTCACCCCTCCACTTT
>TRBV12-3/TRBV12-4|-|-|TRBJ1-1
CASSPRRGLNTEAFF
TGTGCCAGCAGCCCCCGACGGGGATTGAACACTGAAGCTTTCTTT
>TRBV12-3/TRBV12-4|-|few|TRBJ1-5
CASSLRSGDTPQHF
TGTGCCAGCAGTTTGAGGTCAGGTGATACGCCCCAGCATTTT
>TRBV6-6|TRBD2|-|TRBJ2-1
CASRMPGEGNNEQFF
TGTGCCAGCAGAATGCCGGGGGAGGGTAACAATGAGCAGTTCTTC
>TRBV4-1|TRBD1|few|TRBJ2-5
CASSQVRKIPGQGLGETQYF
TGCGCCAGCAGCCAAGTCCGTAAGATCCCGGGACAGGGTTTAGGGGAGACCCAGTACTTC
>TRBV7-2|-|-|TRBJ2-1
CASSLGGLYNEQFF
TGTGCCAGCAGCTTAGGGGGACTTTACAATGAGCAGTTCTTC
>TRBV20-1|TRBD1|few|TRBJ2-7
CSVSRGKDYEQYF
TGCAGTGTTAGCAGGGGGAAAGACTACGAGCAGTACTTC
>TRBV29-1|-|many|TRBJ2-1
CSVQGSAGYNEQFF
TGCAGCGTCCAGGGCTCGGCCGGCTACAATGAGCAGTTCTTC